This record looks at one T cell receptor beta chain sequence and its context. Its specificity is unknown. This entry belongs to a study of Tregs in tolerant kidney transplant recipients. Trimming took off 2 bases at V and 0 bases at J, with 10 bases between the two ends. The CDR3 runs to 14 residues. Germline V gene sequence: CDR1 GTSNPN, CDR2 SVGIG (reference sequence). CD4+CD25+CD127- Tregs, CD4+CD25- non-Tregs, CD4 and CD8 cells were sorted. Findings and limits, study-wide: Biological reproducibility was not directly addressed, but technical replication error appeared minimal. The most relevant donor-specific Treg TCRbeta repertoire apparently came from expansion with activated donor B cells.

Method: immunoSEQ multiplex PCR; TCRdb's copy keeps in-frame clones and lacks some. This sample carries 240,000 or so clones, more than 65% of them seen once, and the ten largest clones take around 0.64%. The sequenced sample consisted of CD4+ T cells from blood. This receptor was obtained from a human donor in good health. The chain joins TRBV30 to TRBJ1-2; D is unclear. In DNA form, the CDR3 reads TGTGCCTGGAGTTCCGCGTCAGCTAACTATGGCTACACCTTC. It specifies CAWSSASANYGYTF.